What follows are 32 T cell receptor beta chains derived from one specimen sequenced in a study of T cell responses to AZD1222 COVID-19 vaccine. The data were produced by immunoSEQ multiplex PCR, yet TCRdb's version contains in-frame clones alone and is incomplete. The data contain some 160,000 clones, roughly 92% of them singletons. The sample consisted of peripheral blood, taken on day 0 of AZD1222 vaccination. The receptors here all came from an adult in good health.

This chain joins TRBV14 and TRBJ2-1; 10 nucleotides match TRBD2. There are 18 residues in the CDR3. V lost 4 bases, J lost 8 bases, and 17 bases stayed unmatched. The germline V gene has CDR1 SGHDN and CDR2 FVKESK. The CDR3 DNA follows: TGTGCCAGCAGCCCTAGCAATATACTAGCGGGATATCTCGATGAGCAGTTCTTC. Translation gives CASSPSNILAGYLDEQFF.

This sequence joins TRBV7-2 and TRBJ1-2, with D unresolved. The germline CDR1 and CDR2 sequences are SGHTA and FQGNSA. The CDR3 totals 14 residues. With 1 base removed from V and 2 bases from J, the gap between germline ends came to 8 bases. Written as DNA, the CDR3 is TGTGCCAGCAGCTTAGGGTTTCAGAACTATGGCTACACCTTC. This encodes CASSLGFQNYGYTF.

This chain links TRBV29-1 with TRBJ1-2, with TRBD1 identical over 8 bases. V gave up 5 bases and J gave up 4 bases; unmatched junction bases: 3. Germline CDR1 is SQVTM and CDR2 is ANQGSEA. There are 12 residues in the CDR3. The CDR3 DNA sequence: TGCAGCGTTAGACAGGGGTTCTATGGCTACACCTTC. Translating gives CSVRQGFYGYTF.

The chain couples TRBV7-9 to TRBJ1-3, with D uncertain. Trimming took off 2 bases at V and 0 bases at J, with 8 bases between the two ends. There are 15 residues in the CDR3. From germline, CDR1 is SEHNR and CDR2 FQNEAQ (reference sequence). CDR3 region: CASSLHSGSGNTIYF. CDR3 nucleotides: TGTGCCAGCAGCTTACATTCCGGCTCTGGAAACACCATATATTTT.

The chain recombines TRBV7-9 with TRBJ2-7; D remains unclear. Germline CDR1 reads SEHNR; CDR2 reads FQNEAQ (reference sequence). Trimming pared 4 bases from V and 6 bases from J, leaving 16 bases between. The length of the CDR3 is 14 residues. In nucleotides, the CDR3 is TGTGCCAGCAGCTCGTCTTCAATCCTTCTCGAGCAGTACTTC. Translation gives CASSSSSILLEQYF. The complete variable domain, with remaining parts taken from reference TRBV7-9 and TRBJ2-7, reads DTGVSQNPRHKITKRGQNVTFRCDPISEHNRLYWYRQTLGQGPEFLTYFQNEAQLEKSRLLSDRFSAERPKGSFSTLEIQRTEQGDSAMYLCASSSSSILLEQYFGPGTRLTVT.

The sample holds one count of this clone. CDR3 coding DNA: TGCGCCAGCAGCCCACAGGGGATCTATGGCTACACCTTC. Translation: CASSPQGIYGYTF. V usage is TRBV5-1 and J usage is TRBJ1-2, with 7 positions matching TRBD1. V trimming: 4 bases; J trimming: 4 bases; junction bases outside the gene matches: 4. Germline lookup yields CDR1 SGHRS and CDR2 YFSETQ. The CDR3 is 13 residues long.

The gene calls are TRBV29-1 and TRBJ1-1, with D tentatively TRBD1 (5 bases). CDR1 and CDR2 (germline): SQVTM, ANQGSEA. The CDR3 is made up of 13 amino acids. V lost 3 bases to trimming and J lost 1 base, with 9 bases between them. The CDR3 DNA reads as TGCAGCGTTGACAGGGTAGCGAACACTGAAGCTTTCTTT. Encoded protein: CSVDRVANTEAFF.

The chain has TRBV19 and TRBJ2-1; the match to TRBD2 covers 13 bases. V lost 3 bases, J lost 5 bases, and 1 base stayed unmatched. The length of the CDR3 is 15 residues. Germline V CDR1 and CDR2: LNHDA, SQIVND (reference sequence). The CDR3 loop reads CASSMGTSGDNEQFF. Here the CDR3 DNA reads TGTGCCAGTAGTATGGGGACTAGCGGGGACAATGAGCAGTTCTTC.

This chain uses TRBV6-5 with TRBJ1-6; D is ambiguous. This CDR3 is built from 15 residues. V lost 6 bases and J 5 bases, leaving 14 bases between the germline ends. Germline lookup yields CDR1 MNHEY and CDR2 SVGAGI. This CDR3 reads CASRTVQRDNSPLHF. DNA for the CDR3: TGTGCCAGCAGAACGGTACAGCGCGATAATTCACCCCTCCACTTT.

Remarks on this clone: Different DNA sequences within this sample yield the same CDR3. The DNA of the CDR3 is TGTGCCAGCTCACCACAGGGGTCTGGAAACACCATATATTTT. Translated: CASSPQGSGNTIYF. J is TRBJ1-3 and V is TRBV18; D might be TRBD1 (5 bases). Germline V gives CDR1 KGHSH, CDR2 LQKENI. Trimming took off 1 base at V and 1 base at J, with 5 bases between the two ends. There are 14 residues in the CDR3.

This chain connects TRBV19 to TRBJ2-2, with D perhaps assigned TRBD1 or TRBD2 (5 bases each). The germline CDR1 and CDR2 sequences are LNHDA and SQIVND (reference sequence). V was pared by 6 bases and J by 6 bases, with 17 bases between. The CDR3 totals 15 residues. DNA for the CDR3: TGTGCCAGTAGGGGACGCATGAGGATGGCCGGGGAGCTGTTTTTT. Translation: CASRGRMRMAGELFF.

Of note for this clone: This same CDR3 is encoded by further DNA sequences in the sample. The rearrangement joins TRBV15 to TRBJ2-7; no clear D gene. CDR3 size: 14 residues. Trimming took 0 bases from V and 0 from J, leaving 6 bases between them. The germline V gene encodes CDR1 LNHNV and CDR2 YYDKDF (reference sequence). The CDR3 spells CATSRDRTSYEQYF. DNA of the CDR3: TGTGCCACCAGCAGAGATCGGACCTCCTACGAGCAGTACTTC.

V and J are TRBV24-1 and TRBJ1-2, with TRBD1 matching 7 bases. There are 14 residues in the CDR3. V gave up 7 bases and J gave up 1 base; unmatched junction bases: 5. Germline CDR1 and CDR2: KGHDR and SFDVKD. The chain's CDR3 is CATRSDRINYGYTF. The CDR3 nucleotides are TGTGCCACCAGGTCGGACAGGATTAACTATGGCTACACCTTC.

This rearrangement joins TRBV30 to TRBJ1-6; D remains ambiguous. This CDR3 has 13 residues. Germline V CDR1 and CDR2: GTSNPN, SVGIG (reference sequence). V lost 1 base and J 7 bases, leaving 8 bases between the germline ends. The CDR3 is CAWSASQNSPLHF. The CDR3 bases are TGTGCCTGGAGTGCAAGTCAAAATTCACCCCTCCACTTT.

Written as DNA, the CDR3 is TGCGCCAGCAGCCAAACGGACATCAGCTCTGGAAACACCATATATTTT. Protein: CASSQTDISSGNTIYF. The chain has TRBV4-3 and TRBJ1-3, with a weak D call TRBD1 (5 bases). This CDR3 comprises 16 residues. V lost 2 bases to trimming and J lost 0 bases, with 11 bases between them. The germline gives CDR1 LGHNA, CDR2 YSLEER.

The CDR3 sequence: CASSLAPGQGVVSNQPQHF. CDR3 DNA sequence: TGTGCCAGCAGCTTAGCGCCGGGACAGGGGGTTGTGAGCAATCAGCCCCAGCATTTT. This chain links TRBV11-1 with TRBJ1-5, with 11 bases matching TRBD1. The V gene end was trimmed by 0 bases and the J gene end by 1 base; junction bases not matched to a gene: 8. CDR3 length equals 19 residues. From germline, CDR1 is SGHAT and CDR2 FQDESV (reference sequence). Full variable domain (rest looked up from reference TRBV11-1 and TRBJ1-5): EAEVAQSPRYKITEKSQAVAFWCDPISGHATLYWYRQILGQGPELLVQFQDESVVDDSQLPKDRFSAERLKGVDSTLKIQPAELGDSAMYLCASSLAPGQGVVSNQPQHFGDGTRLSIL.

This sequence joins TRBV29-1 and TRBJ2-2, with 12 positions matching TRBD2. Looked up from germline, CDR1 is SQVTM and CDR2 is ANQGSEA. The CDR3 is 15 amino acids. In DNA, the CDR3 is TGCAGTGCTAGCGGGGGGGCCCCGAACACCGGGGAGCTGTTTTTT. Residues: CSASGGAPNTGELFF.

This chain joins TRBV19 and TRBJ2-3; the D gene is possibly TRBD1 (5 bases). This CDR3 contains 13 residues. The germline V gene has CDR1 LNHDA and CDR2 SQIVND (reference sequence). The germline V and J ends were trimmed by 4 bases and 3 bases, with 8 bases remaining between them. The CDR3 region has the DNA TGTGCCAGTAGTACACAGGATACAGATACGCAGTATTTT. Translating it yields CASSTQDTDTQYF.

J is TRBJ1-5 and V is TRBV20-1; 9 nucleotides match TRBD1. CDR1 is DFQATT, CDR2 SNEGSKA, per germline (reference sequence). Trimming cost V 3 bases and J 4 bases; bases outside gene matches: 7. The CDR3 length is 15 residues. The CDR3 nucleotides read TGCAGTGCTAGTGGACAGGGGTGGGCAAATCAGCCCCAGCATTTT. It codes for CSASGQGWANQPQHF.

The chain recombines TRBV10-2 with TRBJ1-6; the match to TRBD1 covers 7 bases. Germline V CDR1 and CDR2: WSHSY, SAAADI. V lost 5 bases and J lost 2; bases outside the gene matches: 6. The CDR3 spans 16 residues. The CDR3 bases are TGCGCCAGCAGTTACACGGGACAGCCCTATAATTCACCCCTCCACTTT. This translates into CASSYTGQPYNSPLHF.

The chain employs TRBV5-4 and TRBJ2-7, with D unresolved. This CDR3 has 13 residues. V lost 0 bases and J lost 3, with 7 bases in between. CDR1 and CDR2 from the germline V gene are SGHNT and YYREEE (reference sequence). The CDR3 DNA sequence: TGTGCCAGCAGCTTGGGATTTAACTACGAGCAGTACTTC. This translates into CASSLGFNYEQYF.

The V and J genes are TRBV20-1 and TRBJ1-2; D unclear. The CDR3 length is 10 residues. Germline assignment: CDR1 DFQATT and CDR2 SNEGSKA (reference sequence). Trimming removed 5 bases from V and 6 bases from J, with 7 bases in between. CDR3 amino acids: CSAWRNGYTF. DNA of the CDR3: TGCAGTGCTTGGAGAAATGGCTACACCTTC.

CDR3 protein: CAISHGTGISPLHF. DNA for the CDR3: TGTGCCATCAGCCACGGGACAGGGATTTCACCCCTCCACTTT. This chain links TRBV10-3 with TRBJ1-6; 9 bases line up with TRBD1. Unmatched junction bases numbered 6, after V lost 6 bases and J lost 9 bases. The CDR3 has 14 residues. CDR1 ENHRY and CDR2 SYGVKD come from the germline V gene.

The V gene is TRBV7-2, the J gene TRBJ2-3, with D uncertain. V lost 1 base to trimming and J lost 6 bases, with 8 bases between them. Per germline, CDR1 SGHTA and CDR2 FQGNSA. CDR3 length: 13 amino acids. CDR3 region: CASSLGFGDTQYF. CDR3 nucleotide sequence: TGTGCCAGCAGCTTAGGATTTGGCGATACGCAGTATTTT.

This chain joins TRBV7-9 and TRBJ2-7; TRBD1 matches at 9 bases. Germline CDR1 is SEHNR and CDR2 is FQNEAQ (reference sequence). J was trimmed by 3 bases and V by 5 bases; bases with no gene match: 5. The CDR3 runs 14 residues. The CDR3 here is CASSPLDRGYEQYF. The CDR3 DNA reads as TGTGCCAGCAGCCCTCTGGACAGGGGCTACGAGCAGTACTTC.

The rearrangement joins TRBV5-1 to TRBJ1-1, with D possibly matching TRBD1 (6 bases). In germline, CDR1 is SGHRS, CDR2 YFSETQ. V lost 3 bases and J 4 bases, leaving 10 bases between the germline ends. The CDR3 sequence is 13 residues long. The CDR3 region is CASSWDTGTEAFF. CDR3 coding DNA: TGCGCCAGCAGCTGGGACACCGGCACTGAAGCTTTCTTT.

This clone was recorded once. The genes are TRBV11-3 and TRBJ2-2; 9 bases fit TRBD2. CDR1 SGHNT and CDR2 YENEEA come from the germline V gene. With 4 bases clipped from V and 6 bases from J, the junction kept 12 bases outside the gene matches. This CDR3 contains 17 residues. This CDR3 reads CASSWGGTSLRAGELFF. In DNA form, the CDR3 reads TGTGCCAGCAGCTGGGGGGGGACTAGCCTTAGAGCCGGGGAGCTGTTTTTT.

The rearrangement joins TRBV7-2 to TRBJ1-1; 7 nucleotides align to TRBD1. The CDR3 covers 16 residues. The germline V gene has CDR1 SGHTA and CDR2 FQGNSA. With 1 base clipped from V and 3 bases from J, the junction kept 8 bases outside the gene matches. The CDR3 reads CASSLVQGRGYTEAFF. CDR3 DNA: TGTGCCAGCAGCTTAGTACAGGGGCGAGGGTACACTGAAGCTTTCTTT.

CDR3 amino acids: CASSIYGTLYNSPLHF. CDR3 DNA sequence: TGTGCCAGTAGTATATATGGGACACTCTATAATTCACCCCTCCACTTT. V and J are TRBV19 and TRBJ1-6, with TRBD1 as a possible D gene (6 bases). Germline CDR1 LNHDA, CDR2 SQIVND (reference sequence). V dropped 2 bases and J dropped 3 bases, with 11 bases sitting between them. The length of the CDR3 is 16 residues.

This clone occurred once. This sequence joins TRBV4-1 and TRBJ1-1, with a possible D match to TRBD1 (5 bases). The germline V gene has CDR1 MGHRA and CDR2 YSYEKL. This CDR3 comprises 17 residues. V was trimmed by 2 bases and J by 4 bases, leaving 20 bases between them. The CDR3 nucleotides read TGCGCCAGCAGCCAATTGGTCATTCGCGGGGGGGGCACTGAAGCTTTCTTT. Protein: CASSQLVIRGGGTEAFF.

The genes are TRBV30 and TRBJ1-1; weak D call: TRBD1 (6 bases). CDR1 is GTSNPN, CDR2 SVGIG, per germline (reference sequence). This CDR3 spans 14 amino acids. The V gene lost 4 bases and the J gene lost 0 bases, with 12 bases spanning the gap. CDR3 nucleotides: TGTGCCTGGACCAAGGGACACTTGAACACTGAAGCTTTCTTT. It encodes CAWTKGHLNTEAFF.

This chain uses TRBV19 with TRBJ1-2; TRBD1 matches 7 bases. From germline, CDR1 is LNHDA and CDR2 SQIVND (reference sequence). The length of the CDR3 is 14 residues. Trimming at V came to 4 bases and at J to 2 bases, leaving 4 bases not matched to a gene. CDR3 sequence (DNA): TGTGCCAGTAGTACCCAGGGACAGAACTATGGCTACACCTTC. As protein: CASSTQGQNYGYTF.